The 14 T cell receptor beta chains below all came from one sample that was sequenced in a study of quantifying T cell responses using KT2 cells. For the study at large: cDNA was made from DNase-treated RNA using alpha and beta constant primers.

A single-stranded UMI oligo with SP2 sequence was ligated to cDNA 3' ends. First-round PCR used about 4 cycles and beta primers RC1.1 and RC1.2 covering TRBC1 and TRBC2. TCRdb passed the UMI-ligation and nested PCR reads through MiXCR, listing each CDR3 protein once. The sample holds over 55,000 distinct CDR3 sequences, 10% to 15% seen once. Sequencing was done on a sample of PBMCs spiked with cells of the T cell clone KT2. Source of these receptors: a human donor.

This clonotype has a handful of counts. The chain carries TRBV10-2 and TRBJ2-4, with D uncertain. V shed 3 bases and J shed 4 bases, with 10 bases lying between them. CDR1 is WSHSY, CDR2 SAAADI, per germline. This CDR3 has 14 amino acids. CDR3 DNA sequence: TGCGCCAGCAGTGAAGCTGTGCCTAAAAACATTCAGTACTTC. The encoded protein is CASSEAVPKNIQYF.

This clonotype was detected a few times. The rearrangement joins TRBV12-3 or TRBV12-4 to TRBJ2-5, with D tentatively TRBD2 (6 bases). V shed 7 bases and J shed 7 bases, with 13 bases lying between them. This CDR3 has 12 amino acids. The CDR3, as DNA: TGTGCCAGCACCATGGGGGAGGCGACCCAGTACTTC. It specifies CASTMGEATQYF.

The genes are TRBV5-1 and TRBJ2-1; D is unresolved. CDR1 and CDR2 from the germline V gene are SGHRS and YFSETQ. The CDR3 contains 16 residues. V lost 0 bases and J 0 bases, leaving 10 bases between the germline ends. CDR3 DNA sequence: TGCGCCAGCAGCTTGGTTCCCTGGAGCTCCTACAATGAGCAGTTCTTC. Its translation: CASSLVPWSSYNEQFF.

This clonotype occurred many times. The chain employs TRBV7-8 and TRBJ1-5, with unresolved D. V was pared by 5 bases and J by 0 bases, with 14 bases between. The CDR3 contains 16 residues. Per the germline V gene, CDR1 is SGHVS and CDR2 is FQNEAQ. CDR3 in DNA: TGTGCCAGCAGCCTGCAATCTGGGCCTAGCAATCAGCCCCAGCATTTT. Its protein is CASSLQSGPSNQPQHF.

This clonotype was seen only a few times. This chain connects TRBV6-2 or TRBV6-3 to TRBJ1-2; 7 positions match TRBD1. Germline lookup yields CDR1 MNHEY and CDR2 SVGEGT. The CDR3 totals 15 residues. After removal of 5 bases from V and 4 bases from J, the junction contained 10 bases not matched to a gene. CDR3 bases: TGTGCCAGCAGTAAAAGACAGGGCCTGACCTATGGCTACACCTTC. Translating it yields CASSKRQGLTYGYTF.

This clonotype was counted only a few times. The chain recombines TRBV12-3 or TRBV12-4 with TRBJ2-7; no clear D. Trimming removed 3 bases from V and 1 base from J, with 10 bases in between. The CDR3 covers 14 residues. Here the CDR3 DNA reads TGTGCCAGCAGTTTCACCTCTATGTCCTACGAGCAGTACTTC. It specifies CASSFTSMSYEQYF.

In this sample, this clonotype turned up a few times. This rearrangement joins TRBV30 to TRBJ1-6, with unresolved D. Germline CDR1 is GTSNPN and CDR2 is SVGIG (reference sequence). The V and J ends lost 0 bases and 6 bases respectively, with 6 bases between them. The CDR3 length is 13 residues. The CDR3 bases are TGTGCCTGGAGTGTGGTAGCTAATTCACCCCTCCACTTT. Protein: CAWSVVANSPLHF.

Only a few counts were recorded for this clonotype. V usage is TRBV7-9 and J usage is TRBJ1-2; D is uncertain. Germline CDR1 and CDR2: SEHNR and FQNEAQ (reference sequence). Trimming removed 0 bases from V and 0 bases from J, with 5 bases in between. The CDR3 sequence is 14 residues long. The CDR3 region is CASSLARANYGYTF. The CDR3 nucleotides read TGTGCCAGCAGCTTAGCCAGAGCTAACTATGGCTACACCTTC. The full variable domain, in which reference TRBV7-9 and TRBJ1-2 provide the parts outside the CDR3, is DTGVSQNPRHKITKRGQNVTFRCDPISEHNRLYWYRQTLGQGPEFLTYFQNEAQLEKSRLLSDRFSAERPKGSFSTLEIQRTEQGDSAMYLCASSLARANYGYTFGSGTRLTVV.

This clonotype has ten or more counts. This chain links TRBV7-2 with TRBJ1-5; D unresolved. Trimming took off 3 bases at V and 6 bases at J, with 9 bases between the two ends. Germline CDR1 reads SGHTA; CDR2 reads FQGNSA. The CDR3 spans 13 residues. The CDR3 nucleotides are TGTGCCAGCAGCTTTCGCCGGGGTCAGCCCCAGCATTTT. As protein: CASSFRRGQPQHF.

This clonotype was counted many times. The chain links TRBV2 to TRBJ1-5; the match to TRBD1 covers 9 bases. CDR3 length: 17 amino acids. The germline V gene has CDR1 SNHLY and CDR2 FYNNEI. The V segment lost 2 bases and the J segment 2 bases; nucleotides outside the gene matches: 7. The CDR3 DNA reads TGTGCCAGCAGTGAAACAGGGGGCTCGGCTGGCAATCAGCCCCAGCATTTT. Encoded protein: CASSETGGSAGNQPQHF. Filled out from reference TRBV2 and TRBJ1-5, the complete variable domain reads EPEVTQTPSHQVTQMGQEVILRCVPISNHLYFYWYRQILGQKVEFLVSFYNNEISEKSEIFDDQFSVERPDGSNFTLKIRSTKLEDSAMYFCASSETGGSAGNQPQHFGDGTRLSIL.

The CDR3 spells CASSQTVSYEQYF. The CDR3 region has the DNA TGCGCCAGCAGCCAAACAGTCTCCTACGAGCAGTACTTC. The chain carries TRBV4-1 and TRBJ2-7; no clear D. CDR1 is MGHRA and CDR2 is YSYEKL in the germline V gene. There are 13 residues in the CDR3. V lost 2 bases to trimming and J lost 0 bases, with 5 bases between them.

The V and J genes are TRBV12-3 or TRBV12-4 and TRBJ2-3; 9 bases map to TRBD1. Trimming at V came to 3 bases and at J to 5 bases, leaving 6 bases not matched to a gene. The CDR3 length is 15 residues. The CDR3 nucleotides are TGTGCCAGCAGTTTTGGGGACAGGGATTTAGATACGCAGTATTTT. This encodes CASSFGDRDLDTQYF.

The chain recombines TRBV4-3 with TRBJ1-1, with D possibly matching TRBD1 (6 bases). CDR1 and CDR2 from the germline V gene are LGHNA and YSLEER. V was shortened by 4 bases and J by 5 bases, with 14 bases between the two germline ends. The CDR3 contains 14 residues. CDR3 loop: CASSPRGQGTEAFF. In DNA form, the CDR3 reads TGCGCCAGCAGCCCCAGGGGCCAAGGGACTGAAGCTTTCTTT.

This clonotype was picked up a small number of times. The chain combines TRBV7-2 with TRBJ2-3, with a weak D call TRBD2 (6 bases). Germline V lookup: CDR1 SGHTA, CDR2 FQGNSA. V lost 0 bases and J 3 bases, leaving 25 bases between the germline ends. CDR3 length: 20 residues. The CDR3: CASSLAGAPYGTQGTDTQYF. CDR3 in DNA: TGTGCCAGCAGCTTAGCAGGCGCCCCCTACGGGACTCAAGGGACAGATACGCAGTATTTT.